The 16 T cell receptor beta chains below were found in one sample sequenced in a study of blood T cell repertoires in COVID-19. The repertoire was sequenced with immunoSEQ multiplex PCR; TCRdb's copy has only in-frame clones and lacks some. There are 200,000 to 250,000 clones in the sample; roughly 89% occur only once, and less than 4.5% lies in the top ten. The specimen sequenced was PBMCs or T cells enriched from blood (not recorded which). Receptors were obtained from a middle-aged woman with acute COVID-19.

The chain combines TRBV5-5 with TRBJ1-2, with a possible D match to TRBD1 (5 bases). CDR3 length equals 16 residues. Trimming removed 0 bases from V and 2 bases from J, with 14 bases in between. Germline lookup yields CDR1 SGHKS and CDR2 YYEKEE (reference sequence). CDR3: CASSLAQGVENYGYTF. CDR3 nucleotides: TGTGCCAGCAGCTTGGCTCAAGGGGTCGAAAACTATGGCTACACCTTC.

V usage is TRBV9 and J usage is TRBJ1-6, with 9 bases aligning to TRBD1. The germline V gene has CDR1 SGDLS and CDR2 YYNGEE. V shed 3 bases and J 9 bases; nucleotides not matched to a gene: 4. This CDR3 region has 14 residues. The CDR3 DNA is TGTGCCAGCAGCGAGGACAGGGGAAGTTCACCCCTCCACTTT. Translation: CASSEDRGSSPLHF.

The chain recombines TRBV7-6 with TRBJ2-3; possible D gene TRBD2, 6 bases. The V gene's germline CDR1 is SGHVS and CDR2 FNYEAQ. The CDR3 is 17 amino acids. The germline V and J ends were trimmed by 1 base and 2 bases, with 16 bases remaining between them. CDR3 protein: CASSLEPGTFDTDTQYF. The CDR3 nucleotides read TGTGCCAGCAGCTTAGAACCCGGGACTTTTGACACAGATACGCAGTATTTT.

The chain joins TRBV6-1 to TRBJ1-1; D gene unclear. The germline CDR1 and CDR2 sequences are MNHNS and SASEGT. This CDR3 comprises 16 residues. V was cut by 5 bases and J by 0 bases, with 16 bases left in between. The CDR3 loop reads CASSQGGMGVNTEAFF. The CDR3 DNA reads as TGTGCCAGCAGTCAAGGAGGGATGGGAGTGAACACTGAAGCTTTCTTT.

The table lists this clone with a few counts. V is TRBV13 and J is TRBJ2-7, with 10 bases matching TRBD1. The CDR3 is 14 amino acids. V gave up 6 bases and J gave up 2 bases; unmatched junction bases: 4. Germline V gene lookup returns CDR1 PRHDT and CDR2 FYEKMQ (reference sequence). Here the CDR3 reads CASRKTGGAYEQYV. The CDR3 bases are TGTGCCAGCAGAAAGACAGGGGGCGCCTACGAGCAGTACGTC.

This rearrangement joins TRBV9 to TRBJ1-2; D gene ambiguous. The germline V gene encodes CDR1 SGDLS and CDR2 YYNGEE. V gave up 1 base and J gave up 7 bases, with 11 bases separating them. The CDR3 has 13 amino acids. CDR3 amino acids: CASSVPGQFGYTF. The CDR3 DNA sequence: TGTGCCAGCAGCGTACCTGGGCAGTTTGGCTACACCTTC.

The chain is built from TRBV30 and TRBJ1-4; 10 positions match TRBD1. Losses at the gene ends were 2 bases for V and 7 bases for J; bases not matched to a gene: 4. The germline gives CDR1 GTSNPN, CDR2 SVGIG (reference sequence). The CDR3 is 14 amino acids. This CDR3 reads CAWSTDRGTEKLFF. The CDR3 DNA sequence: TGTGCCTGGAGTACGGACAGGGGGACTGAAAAACTGTTTTTT.

V and J are TRBV23-1 and TRBJ1-6; a possible D gene is TRBD1 (6 bases). TRBV23-1 is an ORF, with its function uncertain. The CDR3 spans 18 residues. The V gene lost 2 bases and the J gene lost 1 base, with 15 bases spanning the gap. The CDR3 sequence is CASSQGRAGASYNSPLHF. CDR3 coding DNA: TGCGCCAGCAGTCAAGGGAGGGCAGGGGCGTCCTATAATTCACCCCTCCACTTT.

The J gene is TRBJ1-1, the V gene TRBV19; maybe TRBD1 (5 bases). Germline CDR1 LNHDA, CDR2 SQIVND (reference sequence). The CDR3 consists of 16 residues. V was cut by 8 bases and J by 5 bases, with 24 bases left in between. For the CDR3, the DNA is TGTGCCAGTCAGCTCGACTATCCTATACGGGGGACTGAAGCTTTCTTT. It yields the protein CASQLDYPIRGTEAFF.

This chain links TRBV21-1 with TRBJ2-5; the table names TRBD2, a call not compared with the DNA. TRBV21-1 is designated a pseudogene. The CDR3 has 12 amino acids. Written as DNA, the CDR3 is TGTGCCAGCAGCAGACTACGGGAGACCCAGTACTTC. Amino acids: CASSRLRETQYF.

This clone was observed once. Other DNA sequences within the sample encode an identical CDR3. The chain uses TRBV9 and TRBJ2-5; D is uncertain. The ends were cut back, 3 bases at V and 2 bases at J, with 2 bases in the middle. CDR1 is SGDLS, CDR2 YYNGEE, per germline. The CDR3 is 11 residues long. This CDR3 reads CASSAQETQYF. CDR3 sequence (DNA): TGTGCCAGCAGCGCTCAAGAGACCCAGTACTTC.

The V gene is TRBV19, the J gene TRBJ2-3; TRBD1 agrees at 10 bases. V was clipped by 4 bases and J by 5 bases; unmatched bases: 0. Germline values: CDR1 LNHDA, CDR2 SQIVND (reference sequence). The CDR3 extends over 13 amino acids. CDR3 nucleotide sequence: TGTGCCAGTAGTAGGGACAGGGGAGATACGCAGTATTTT. This translates into CASSRDRGDTQYF.

This clone was seen a handful of times. V and J are TRBV9 and TRBJ1-5, with D tentatively TRBD1 (6 bases). CDR3 length: 14 amino acids. Germline loops: CDR1 SGDLS, CDR2 YYNGEE. Trimming took 3 bases from V and 4 from J, leaving 11 bases between them. The CDR3 sequence: CASSANTGNQPQHF. DNA of the CDR3: TGTGCCAGCAGCGCCAACACAGGGAATCAGCCCCAGCATTTT. Filled out from reference TRBV9 and TRBJ1-5, the complete variable domain reads DSGVTQTPKHLITATGQRVTLRCSPRSGDLSVYWYQQSLDQGLQFLIQYYNGEERAKGNILERFSAQQFPDLHSELNLSSLELGDSALYFCASSANTGNQPQHFGDGTRLSIL.

This clone was recorded a few times. The chain couples TRBV19 to TRBJ1-3; TRBD1 matches 8 bases. J gave up 2 bases and V 6 bases, and 6 bases lay outside the gene matches. The CDR3 is 15 amino acids. CDR1 and CDR2 (germline): LNHDA, SQIVND (reference sequence). The CDR3 nucleotides read TGTGCCAGTAGCCCGGGACAGGAGCCTGGAAACACCATATATTTT. Residues: CASSPGQEPGNTIYF.

The chain combines TRBV7-9 with TRBJ2-1, with 7 nucleotides matching TRBD2. V lost 3 bases, J lost 3 bases, and 8 bases stayed unmatched. Germline CDR1 is SEHNR and CDR2 is FQNEAQ (reference sequence). The CDR3 is 16 residues long. CDR3 loop: CASSFFGGILYNEQFF. DNA of the CDR3: TGTGCCAGCAGCTTTTTCGGGGGGATCCTCTACAATGAGCAGTTCTTC.

This clone came up a few times. This rearrangement joins TRBV7-9 to TRBJ2-2; D is perhaps TRBD2 (6 bases). The V gene's germline CDR1 is SEHNR and CDR2 FQNEAQ (reference sequence). The CDR3 covers 16 residues. With 1 base removed from V and 1 base from J, the gap between germline ends came to 10 bases. CDR3 nucleotide sequence: TGTGCCAGCAGCTTAGTCATGCGGGGGAACACCGGGGAGCTGTTTTTT. Protein sequence: CASSLVMRGNTGELFF.